Presented here are 3 T cell receptor beta chains from one specimen sequenced in a study of PD-1 blockade in mismatch repair-deficient tumors. Generated by immunoSEQ multiplex PCR, the TCRdb table keeps only in-frame clones and is missing some. The repertoire holds roughly 80,000 clones, with 81% as singletons. The source was peripheral blood, collected 12 weeks after starting pembrolizumab. These receptors originate from an adult with mismatch repair-deficient cancer.

The V and J genes are TRBV19 and TRBJ2-3; 7 positions match TRBD2. The CDR3 is 14 amino acids. V dropped 1 base and J dropped 5; count of bases not matched to a gene: 3. The germline gives CDR1 LNHDA, CDR2 SQIVND (reference sequence). For the CDR3, the DNA is TGTGCCAGTAGTATAGGGGGGAGGGAAGATACGCAGTATTTT. It specifies CASSIGGREDTQYF.

Here the CDR3 DNA reads TGTGCCAGCAGCTTGGGGGGGACAGGGGTTTCGGAGACCCAGTACTTC. Translation gives CASSLGGTGVSETQYF. The V and J genes are TRBV11-3 and TRBJ2-5; 10 bases are a match to TRBD1. CDR1 SGHNT and CDR2 YENEEA come from the germline V gene. V was pared by 3 bases and J by 5 bases, with 9 bases of the junction left unmatched. The CDR3 totals 16 residues.

This clone was detected once. The V gene is TRBV6-5, the J gene TRBJ1-1, with D possibly matching TRBD1 (5 bases). CDR1 and CDR2 from the germline V gene are MNHEY and SVGAGI. The CDR3 has 14 amino acids. V gave up 2 bases and J gave up 0 bases, with 7 bases separating them. Here the CDR3 reads CASSYGGMNTEAFF. As DNA, the CDR3 is TGTGCCAGCAGTTACGGGGGAATGAACACTGAAGCTTTCTTT.